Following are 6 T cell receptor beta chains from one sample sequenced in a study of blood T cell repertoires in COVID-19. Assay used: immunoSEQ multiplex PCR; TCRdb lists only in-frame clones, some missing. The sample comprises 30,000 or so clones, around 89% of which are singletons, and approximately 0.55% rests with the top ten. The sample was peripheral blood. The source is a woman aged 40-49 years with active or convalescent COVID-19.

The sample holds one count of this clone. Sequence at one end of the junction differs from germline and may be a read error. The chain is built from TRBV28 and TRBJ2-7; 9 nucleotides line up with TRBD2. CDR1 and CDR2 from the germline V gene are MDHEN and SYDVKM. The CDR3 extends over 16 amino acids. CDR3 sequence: CASRVAGVSSSYEQYF. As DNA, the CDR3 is TGTGCCAGCAGGGTAGCGGGAGTGTCTTCCTCCTACGAGCAGTACTTT.

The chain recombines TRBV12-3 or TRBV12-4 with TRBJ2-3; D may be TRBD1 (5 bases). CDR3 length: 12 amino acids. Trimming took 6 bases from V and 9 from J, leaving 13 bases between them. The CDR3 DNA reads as TGTGCCAGCAGCCCCACAGGAGCCACGCAGTATTTT. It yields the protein CASSPTGATQYF.

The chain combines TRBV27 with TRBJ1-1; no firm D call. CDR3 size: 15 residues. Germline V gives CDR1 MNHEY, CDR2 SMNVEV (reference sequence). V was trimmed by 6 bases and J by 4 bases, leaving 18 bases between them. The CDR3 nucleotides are TGTGCCAGCAGCCCCCGCCGGGGTTCGGGCACTGAAGCTTTCTTT. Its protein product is CASSPRRGSGTEAFF.

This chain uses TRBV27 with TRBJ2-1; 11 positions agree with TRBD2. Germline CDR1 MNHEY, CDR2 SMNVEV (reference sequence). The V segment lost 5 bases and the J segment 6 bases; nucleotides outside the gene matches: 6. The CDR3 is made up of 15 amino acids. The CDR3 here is CASSPLAGGRNEQFF. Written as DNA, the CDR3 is TGTGCCAGCAGTCCATTAGCGGGGGGGCGCAATGAGCAGTTCTTC.

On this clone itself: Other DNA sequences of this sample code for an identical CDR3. CDR3 sequence: CASSVAGSYNSPLHF. Written as DNA, the CDR3 is TGTGCCAGCAGCGTAGCAGGGTCCTATAATTCACCCCTCCACTTT. V usage is TRBV9 and J usage is TRBJ1-6, with a tentative D call TRBD1 (5 bases). CDR1 and CDR2 (germline): SGDLS, YYNGEE. The V and J ends lost 0 bases and 1 base respectively, with 5 bases between them. The CDR3 spans 15 residues. The entire variable domain, with the rest obtained from reference TRBV9 and TRBJ1-6, is as follows: DSGVTQTPKHLITATGQRVTLRCSPRSGDLSVYWYQQSLDQGLQFLIQYYNGEERAKGNILERFSAQQFPDLHSELNLSSLELGDSALYFCASSVAGSYNSPLHFGNGTRLTVT.

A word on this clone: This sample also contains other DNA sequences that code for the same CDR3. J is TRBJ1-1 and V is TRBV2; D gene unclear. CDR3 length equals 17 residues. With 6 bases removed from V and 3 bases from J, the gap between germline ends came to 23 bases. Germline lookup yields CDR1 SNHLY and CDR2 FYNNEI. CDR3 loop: CASRSVRVSVADTEAFF. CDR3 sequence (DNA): TGTGCCAGCAGGTCCGTCCGGGTCTCCGTTGCGGACACTGAAGCTTTCTTT.